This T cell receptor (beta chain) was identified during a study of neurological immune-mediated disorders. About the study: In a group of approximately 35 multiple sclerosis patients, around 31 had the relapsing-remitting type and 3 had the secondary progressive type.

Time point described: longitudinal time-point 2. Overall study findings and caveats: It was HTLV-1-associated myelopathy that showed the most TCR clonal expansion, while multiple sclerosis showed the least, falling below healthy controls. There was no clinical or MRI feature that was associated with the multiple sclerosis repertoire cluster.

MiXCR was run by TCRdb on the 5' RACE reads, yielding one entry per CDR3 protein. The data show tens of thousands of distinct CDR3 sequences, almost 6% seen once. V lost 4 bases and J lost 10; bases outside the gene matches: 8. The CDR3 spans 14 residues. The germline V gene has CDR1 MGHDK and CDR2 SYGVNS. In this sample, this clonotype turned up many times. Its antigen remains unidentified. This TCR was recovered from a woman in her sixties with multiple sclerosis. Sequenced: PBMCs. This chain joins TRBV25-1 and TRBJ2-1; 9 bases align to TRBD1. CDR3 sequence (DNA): TGTGCCAGCAGTGTCACACAGGGGGCCGGGGAGCAGTTCTTC. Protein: CASSVTQGAGEQFF.